The T cell receptor (beta chain) under discussion was sequenced for a study of CD8+CD57+ T cells in acquired aplastic anemia. There are a few counts of this clonotype. Researchers used genomic DNA as the template to profile TCR beta VDJ and CDR3. One entry per CDR3 protein, called by TCRdb with MiXCR from the reads. This sample has around 430,000 distinct CDR3 sequences, with under 40% found just once. Sequenced patients had shown CD8+CD57+ cell expansion by flow cytometry. This CDR3 has 14 amino acids. The junction had 4 bases not matched to a gene; V was cut back by 3 bases and J by 8 bases. The germline V gene encodes CDR1 SGHTA and CDR2 FQGTGA.

This receptor was obtained from a human donor with aplastic anemia. The J gene is TRBJ2-1, the V gene TRBV7-3; 10 nucleotides agree with TRBD1. Source material: sorted CD4+, CD8+, or CD8+CD57+ T cells (not recorded which) from PBMCs. CDR3 DNA: TGTGCCAGCAGCTTGGACAGGGGGGCGTATGAGCAGTTCTTC. Encoded protein: CASSLDRGAYEQFF.